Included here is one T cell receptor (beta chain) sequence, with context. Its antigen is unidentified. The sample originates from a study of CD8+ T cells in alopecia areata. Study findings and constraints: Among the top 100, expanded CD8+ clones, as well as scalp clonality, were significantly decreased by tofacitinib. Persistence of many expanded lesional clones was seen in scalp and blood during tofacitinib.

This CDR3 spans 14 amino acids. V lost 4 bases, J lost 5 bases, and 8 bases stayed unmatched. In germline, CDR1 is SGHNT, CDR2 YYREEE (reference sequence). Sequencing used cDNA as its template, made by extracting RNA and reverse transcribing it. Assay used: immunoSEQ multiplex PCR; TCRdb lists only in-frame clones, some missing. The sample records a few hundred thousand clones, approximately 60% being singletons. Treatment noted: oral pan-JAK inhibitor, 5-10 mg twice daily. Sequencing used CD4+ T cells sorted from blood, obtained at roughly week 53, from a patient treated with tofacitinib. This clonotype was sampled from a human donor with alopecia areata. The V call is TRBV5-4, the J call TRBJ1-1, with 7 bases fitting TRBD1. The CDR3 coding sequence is TGTGCCAGCAGCCTCGAGGGGGCGCGAACTGAAGCTTTCTTT. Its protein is CASSLEGARTEAFF.